A single sample gave rise to the 23 T cell receptor beta chains below, sequenced in a study of CD8 T cells in ankylosing spondylitis. TCRdb independently ran MiXCR on the 5' RACE reads; one entry per CDR3 protein. This sample yields approximately 88,000 distinct CDR3 sequences, of which about 8.8% are seen a single time; 5.1% belongs to the top ten. The material sequenced was blood, either unsorted or a sorted T cell fraction (not recorded which). The receptors come from a male donor with ankylosing spondylitis or in good health (not recorded which).

This clonotype has just a few counts. The chain carries TRBV28 and TRBJ2-7; the D call may be TRBD1 or TRBD2 (6 bases each). This CDR3 is 14 amino acids long. V was shortened by 7 bases and J by 5 bases, with 18 bases between the two germline ends. Germline loops: CDR1 MDHEN, CDR2 SYDVKM. The CDR3 spells CASTQGSRGHEQYF. The CDR3 nucleotides are TGTGCCAGCACTCAAGGGTCTCGGGGGCACGAGCAGTACTTC.

This clonotype was recorded many times. The chain uses TRBV5-1 and TRBJ1-3; possible D gene TRBD1, 5 bases. V was shortened by 4 bases and J by 0 bases, with 14 bases between the two germline ends. The CDR3 has 16 amino acids. Germline V lookup: CDR1 SGHRS, CDR2 YFSETQ. CDR3 protein: CASSLGDRGSGNTIYF. CDR3 nucleotides: TGCGCCAGCAGCCTGGGGGACCGCGGCTCTGGAAACACCATATATTTT.

This clonotype came up many times. The chain has TRBV5-1 and TRBJ2-1; TRBD2 agrees at 10 bases. This CDR3 contains 18 residues. The germline V gene has CDR1 SGHRS and CDR2 YFSETQ. With V trimmed by 4 bases and J by 9 bases, 19 bases remained unmatched. The CDR3 DNA reads TGCGCCAGCAGCGAATCCCGACTATTACAAGCGGGGGGGCCTGAGCAGTTCTTC. It is translated as CASSESRLLQAGGPEQFF.

This clonotype appeared many times. The chain combines TRBV29-1 with TRBJ2-1; TRBD1 matches at 11 bases. V lost 6 bases to trimming and J lost 7 bases; unmatched junction nucleotides: 11. Germline loops: CDR1 SQVTM, CDR2 ANQGSEA. This CDR3 is 15 amino acids long. CDR3 in amino acids: CSVEPGQGAFNEQFF. CDR3 DNA: TGCAGCGTCGAACCAGGACAGGGGGCGTTTAATGAGCAGTTCTTC.

This clonotype was observed many times. This sequence joins TRBV5-1 and TRBJ2-3, with TRBD1 matching 7 bases. V lost 0 bases, J lost 3 bases, and 4 bases stayed unmatched. The CDR3 length is 15 residues. Germline V gene data show CDR1 as SGHRS and CDR2 as YFSETQ. CDR3 DNA: TGCGCCAGCAGCTTGGAAGGGGGCGTAACAGATACGCAGTATTTT. Its translation is CASSLEGGVTDTQYF.

This clonotype appeared many times. The chain combines TRBV12-3 or TRBV12-4 with TRBJ1-1; D uncertain. V was pared by 6 bases and J by 5 bases, with 16 bases between. This CDR3 contains 14 residues. The CDR3 nucleotides are TGTGCCAGCAGCGCCGGAGGCATGTATACTGAAGCTTTCTTT. Protein product: CASSAGGMYTEAFF.

This chain links TRBV7-9 with TRBJ2-1, with 9 bases that match TRBD1. Germline CDR1 SEHNR, CDR2 FQNEAQ (reference sequence). V shed 4 bases and J 3 bases; nucleotides not matched to a gene: 7. There are 16 residues in the CDR3. CDR3 protein: CASSYTGTGIYNEQFF. CDR3 nucleotide sequence: TGTGCCAGCAGCTATACCGGGACAGGGATCTACAATGAGCAGTTCTTC.

The sample holds a few counts of this clonotype. The V gene is TRBV7-2, the J gene TRBJ2-1, with TRBD1 matching over 7 bases. After removal of 5 bases from V and 2 bases from J, the junction contained 9 bases not matched to a gene. The CDR3 consists of 16 residues. The germline CDR1 and CDR2 sequences are SGHTA and FQGNSA. The CDR3 DNA follows: TGTGCCAGCAGCCCACAACAGACAGGGACCTACAATGAGCAGTTCTTC. The encoded protein is CASSPQQTGTYNEQFF.

This clonotype was found many times. This chain joins TRBV12-3 or TRBV12-4 and TRBJ2-1; D is possibly TRBD1 (5 bases). The CDR3 is 16 amino acids. V was clipped by 2 bases and J by 5 bases, with 16 bases between them. The CDR3 bases are TGTGCCAGCAGTTTATTGGCAGGGCGGAGTAACAATGAGCAGTTCTTC. As protein: CASSLLAGRSNNEQFF.

The chain joins TRBV18 to TRBJ1-5; the D is unclear. The CDR3 covers 19 residues. The germline V gene has CDR1 KGHSH and CDR2 LQKENI. Between the trimmed V and J ends, which lost 3 bases and 5 bases, there was a span of 26 bases. CDR3 residues: CASSPSVIGSGEIDQPQHF. The CDR3 DNA follows: TGTGCCAGCTCACCGTCGGTTATAGGCAGCGGGGAGATTGATCAGCCCCAGCATTTT.

The V and J genes are TRBV7-2 and TRBJ2-3; D gene unclear. Germline CDR1 reads SGHTA; CDR2 reads FQGNSA. Trimming left V 5 bases short and J 3 bases short, with 21 bases between. There are 17 residues in the CDR3. CDR3 bases: TGTGCCAGCAGCCTCACCCAACTGGGTTTACGAACAGATACGCAGTATTTT. It encodes CASSLTQLGLRTDTQYF.

With regard to this clonotype: This may arise from a read error, as a much more abundant clone is one base away. The chain carries TRBV12-3 or TRBV12-4 and TRBJ2-7; D is undetermined. The CDR3 runs 12 residues. The CDR3 sequence is CAGSFGGIRQYF. In DNA form, the CDR3 reads TGTGCCGGCAGTTTTGGTGGGATCCGGCAGTACTTC.

This clonotype was seen repeatedly, ten times or more. This chain joins TRBV7-6 and TRBJ1-1; D is ambiguous. V shed 5 bases and J shed 0 bases, with 10 bases lying between them. The CDR3 consists of 14 residues. Germline V lookup: CDR1 SGHVS, CDR2 FNYEAQ. In DNA, the CDR3 is TGTGCCAGCAGCCTACTGCGCCTGAACACTGAAGCTTTCTTT. Translating gives CASSLLRLNTEAFF.

In its sample, this clonotype was seen many times. This chain uses TRBV3-1 with TRBJ2-7; D call uncertain. Trimming removed 2 bases from V and 0 bases from J, with 2 bases in between. Germline V gene data show CDR1 as LGHDT and CDR2 as YNNKEL (reference sequence). This CDR3 has 12 residues. CDR3 residues: CASSQNSYEQYF. The CDR3 region has the DNA TGTGCCAGCAGCCAAAACTCCTACGAGCAGTACTTC.

This clonotype occurred a few times. The rearrangement uses TRBV30 and TRBJ2-2; D not certain. V shed 0 bases and J shed 6 bases, with 14 bases lying between them. Germline V gives CDR1 GTSNPN, CDR2 SVGIG (reference sequence). CDR3 length: 15 residues. As DNA, the CDR3 is TGTGCCTGGAGTGTAGGCCGGATTTGGGCCGGGGAGCTGTTTTTT. Its translation is CAWSVGRIWAGELFF.

Only a few counts were recorded for this clonotype. The chain links TRBV20-1 to TRBJ2-2; D not certain. CDR1 is DFQATT, CDR2 SNEGSKA, per germline (reference sequence). There are 14 residues in the CDR3. Trimming took 6 bases from V and 7 from J, leaving 18 bases between them. CDR3 sequence (DNA): TGCAGTGCGGGCGACTTCAGCCAAATCGGGGAGCTGTTTTTT. Translated, it gives CSAGDFSQIGELFF.

This chain connects TRBV7-3 to TRBJ2-1; D remains ambiguous. Germline V CDR1 and CDR2: SGHTA, FQGTGA. The CDR3 runs to 15 residues. The V end lost 5 bases, the J end lost 4 bases, and 15 bases lay between the germline ends. The CDR3 loop is CASSLGGGLYNEQFF. Here the CDR3 DNA reads TGTGCCAGCAGCCTTGGTGGTGGGCTGTACAATGAGCAGTTCTTC.

This sequence joins TRBV7-8 and TRBJ2-3; TRBD2 is a possible D gene (5 bases). There are 14 residues in the CDR3. Germline V lookup: CDR1 SGHVS, CDR2 FQNEAQ. V was cut by 5 bases and J by 3 bases, with 12 bases left in between. The chain's CDR3 is CASSLPPGTDTQYF. In nucleotides, the CDR3 is TGTGCCAGCAGCCTCCCACCGGGAACAGATACGCAGTATTTT.

This sequence joins TRBV24-1 and TRBJ1-2; D is perhaps TRBD1 (5 bases). V lost 6 bases to trimming and J lost 8 bases, with 18 bases between them. Germline loops: CDR1 KGHDR, CDR2 SFDVKD. This CDR3 contains 14 residues. CDR3 nucleotides: TGTGCCACCAGTTTGGGACCGGGACGTGGAGGCTACACCTTC. As protein: CATSLGPGRGGYTF.

As concerns this clonotype: This may be a read error, as it is one base from a much larger clone. V and J are TRBV7-2 and TRBJ2-3, with 13 bases lining up with TRBD2. V trimming: 4 bases; J trimming: 0 bases; junction bases outside the gene matches: 7. The V gene's germline CDR1 is SGHTA and CDR2 FQGNSA. CDR3 length: 18 amino acids. The CDR3 is CASSSTSGGVTSTDTQYF. CDR3 sequence (DNA): TGTGCCAGCAGCTCTACTAGCGGGGGGGTCACTAGCACAGATACGCAGTATTTT.

This clonotype appeared many times. This chain joins TRBV28 and TRBJ1-6; 7 bases agree with TRBD1. Per the germline V gene, CDR1 is MDHEN and CDR2 is SYDVKM. V was clipped by 5 bases and J by 10 bases; unmatched bases: 11. CDR3 length: 15 residues. The DNA for the CDR3 is TGTGCCAGCAGTCCCGCCCGAGGGACAGCCTCACCCCTCCACTTT. This encodes CASSPARGTASPLHF.

The genes are TRBV19 and TRBJ2-1; D is ambiguous. With 3 bases removed from V and 10 bases from J, the gap between germline ends came to 19 bases. CDR1 is LNHDA and CDR2 is SQIVND in the germline V gene (reference sequence). This CDR3 region has 15 residues. CDR3 loop: CASSIRTPRIGEQFF. The CDR3 coding sequence is TGTGCCAGTAGTATTCGGACCCCACGAATAGGGGAGCAGTTCTTC.

There are many counts of this clonotype. The V and J genes are TRBV29-1 and TRBJ2-3; 7 nucleotides align to TRBD1. Germline V CDR1 and CDR2: SQVTM, ANQGSEA. V shed 5 bases and J 4 bases; nucleotides not matched to a gene: 3. This CDR3 has 12 amino acids. Here the CDR3 DNA reads TGCAGCGTTCGGACAGGACCAGATACGCAGTATTTT. Amino acids: CSVRTGPDTQYF.